This T cell receptor beta chain was retrieved from a study of blood T cells in healthy people across ages. With a J-beta primer mix and a sample-barcoded 5' primer, a second PCR ran 7 to 11 cycles. A tag from a template-switch adaptor with 12 random nucleotides marked each cDNA molecule. Each CDR3 protein gets one entry after TCRdb re-called the 5' RACE reads with MiXCR. Found here are around 900,000 distinct CDR3 sequences, around 28% of them singletons; the top ten hold roughly a sixth. This clonotype appeared a few times. Antigen unknown. General study results and limits: Researchers report that TCR beta diversity correlated strongly with naive T cell percentage. For the donors, CMV status was unknown and possibly confounded expanded clonotype changes.

Total RNA was extracted at no less than 6 micrograms per sample. Between the trimmed V and J ends, which lost 3 bases and 6 bases, there was a span of 20 bases. CDR1 is MDHEN, CDR2 SYDVKM, per germline. CDR3 length equals 17 residues. This clonotype originated in a woman of 80 years or more in good health. The chain combines TRBV28 with TRBJ1-4; D possibly corresponds to TRBD1 (6 bases). Sequencing input: blood. CDR3 region: CASSFPPTGRIHEKLFF. The CDR3, as DNA: TGTGCCAGCAGTTTTCCACCTACAGGGAGGATTCATGAAAAACTGTTTTTT.